In its sample, the clone carrying this T cell receptor beta chain was seen once. Its antigen is not identified. Per germline, CDR1 MNHNS and CDR2 SASEGT. V dropped 0 bases and J dropped 6; count of bases not matched to a gene: 14. The CDR3 has 17 residues. The PCR contained 60 Vbeta and 13 Jbeta primers. Using immunoSEQ multiplex PCR, the repertoire was profiled, and TCRdb retains in-frame clones only, with some absent. Among 95,000 to 100,000 clones listed, 78% were seen once. The data originate from a study of cytomegalovirus exposure and HLA in healthy donors. For the study at large: About 85 million unique TCR sequences came from HLA-typed donors in an early release. Study results and limitations: In terms of immune exposure information, only CMV serostatus was available. The likely explanation for a cluster of highly shared sequence variants was sequencing artifact.

Source material: PBMCs. The V and J genes are TRBV6-1 and TRBJ2-7, with 7 bases matching TRBD1. The sequence was obtained from a woman aged 55-69 years in good health and CMV-seronegative. This CDR3 reads CASSEALGTAGIGEQYF. CDR3 nucleotides: TGTGCCAGCAGTGAAGCCCTTGGGACAGCCGGTATCGGCGAGCAGTACTTC.